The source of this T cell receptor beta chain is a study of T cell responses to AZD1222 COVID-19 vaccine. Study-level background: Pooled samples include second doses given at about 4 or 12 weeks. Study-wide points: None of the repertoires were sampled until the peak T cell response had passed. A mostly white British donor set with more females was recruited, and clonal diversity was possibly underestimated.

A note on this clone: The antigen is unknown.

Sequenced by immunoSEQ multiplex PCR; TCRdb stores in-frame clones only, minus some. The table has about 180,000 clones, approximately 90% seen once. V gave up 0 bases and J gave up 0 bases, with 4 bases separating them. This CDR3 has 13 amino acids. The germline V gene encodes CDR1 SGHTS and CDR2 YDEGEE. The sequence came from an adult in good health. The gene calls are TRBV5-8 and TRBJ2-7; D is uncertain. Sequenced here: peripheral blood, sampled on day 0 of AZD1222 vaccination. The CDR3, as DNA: TGTGCCAGCAGCTTGGAATACTCCTACGAGCAGTACTTC. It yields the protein CASSLEYSYEQYF.